Below are 32 T cell receptor beta chains sequenced from a single sample in a study of blood T cell repertoires in COVID-19. Produced via immunoSEQ multiplex PCR; TCRdb's table is partial and in-frame only. The repertoire includes over 200,000 clones, 84% of them detected once, and around 4.4% sits in the top ten. Material for sequencing was peripheral blood. The source is a man between 50 and 59 years old with active or convalescent COVID-19.

The gene calls are TRBV9 and TRBJ2-1; 10 positions match TRBD2. V was pared by 0 bases and J by 7 bases, with 7 bases of the junction left unmatched. The CDR3 is made up of 16 amino acids. Per germline, CDR1 SGDLS and CDR2 YYNGEE. CDR3 region: CASSVARLAGANEQFF. CDR3 nucleotides: TGTGCCAGCAGCGTAGCACGGCTAGCGGGGGCTAATGAGCAGTTCTTC. The full variable domain, its missing parts supplied by reference TRBV9 and TRBJ2-1, is DSGVTQTPKHLITATGQRVTLRCSPRSGDLSVYWYQQSLDQGLQFLIQYYNGEERAKGNILERFSAQQFPDLHSELNLSSLELGDSALYFCASSVARLAGANEQFFGPGTRLTVL.

This chain joins TRBV6-4 and TRBJ2-2; D is perhaps TRBD1 (5 bases). The CDR3 has 14 residues. CDR1 is MRHNA and CDR2 is SNTAGT in the germline V gene. V was trimmed by 5 bases and J by 2 bases, leaving 9 bases between them. CDR3 in DNA: TGTGCCAGCAGTCGGACAATCAACACCGGGGAGCTGTTTTTT. Translation: CASSRTINTGELFF.

V usage is TRBV11-2 and J usage is TRBJ1-2; 8 bases are a match to TRBD1. The CDR3 covers 19 residues. After removal of 0 bases from V and 8 bases from J, the junction contained 20 bases not matched to a gene. Germline loops: CDR1 SGHAT, CDR2 FQNNGV. The CDR3 DNA follows: TGTGCCAGCAGCTTAGATGGAAGGGGGACAGGCCGGGCTTCTGGAGGCTACACCTTC. It translates to CASSLDGRGTGRASGGYTF.

The genes are TRBV2 and TRBJ1-5; the match to TRBD1 covers 7 bases. The CDR3 totals 16 residues. Germline V gene lookup returns CDR1 SNHLY and CDR2 FYNNEI. V shed 6 bases, J shed 2 bases, and the junction held 10 bases outside the gene matches. The CDR3 DNA follows: TGTGCCAGCAGGGAACTTACAGGGGAAGGCAATCAGCCCCAGCATTTT. Its translation: CASRELTGEGNQPQHF.

The gene calls are TRBV30 and TRBJ1-2, with D perhaps matching TRBD1 (5 bases). The V end was cut by 0 bases, the J end by 3 bases, with 11 bases between. The CDR3 has 14 amino acids. CDR1 GTSNPN and CDR2 SVGIG come from the germline V gene (reference sequence). CDR3 DNA: TGTGCCTGGAGTGTACTCCACAGGTACTATGGCTACACCTTC. Translating it yields CAWSVLHRYYGYTF.

The chain combines TRBV30 with TRBJ2-1, with D possibly matching TRBD1 (5 bases). V gave up 0 bases and J gave up 7 bases, with 13 bases separating them. The CDR3 runs to 14 residues. Germline loops: CDR1 GTSNPN, CDR2 SVGIG (reference sequence). CDR3 amino acids: CAWSVLLGRNEQFF. Written as DNA, the CDR3 is TGTGCCTGGAGTGTACTTCTGGGGCGGAATGAGCAGTTCTTC.

The rearrangement uses TRBV6-2 or TRBV6-3 and TRBJ1-6; no reliable D call. The ends were cut back, 3 bases at V and 7 bases at J, with 4 bases in the middle. CDR3 length equals 12 residues. Germline-derived CDR1 and CDR2 are MNHEY and SVGEGT. The CDR3: CASSYQNSPLHF. The CDR3 region has the DNA TGTGCCAGCAGTTATCAGAATTCACCCCTCCACTTT.

This clone was seen only a few times. The gene calls are TRBV19 and TRBJ2-1; D unclear. The V gene's germline CDR1 is LNHDA and CDR2 SQIVND (reference sequence). Trimming stripped 5 bases from V and 9 bases from J, with 8 bases between. There are 11 residues in the CDR3. This chain's CDR3 is CASSSIREQFF. The CDR3 DNA follows: TGTGCCAGTAGTTCTATCCGTGAGCAGTTCTTC.

The chain uses TRBV4-2 and TRBJ2-1; perhaps TRBD2 as D (5 bases). Trimming left V 0 bases short and J 5 bases short, with 17 bases between. This CDR3 spans 17 amino acids. The V gene's germline CDR1 is LGHNA and CDR2 YNFKEQ. CDR3 in DNA: TGTGCCAGCAGCCAAGATGGAGGACCCACAAGGGACAATGAGCAGTTCTTC. It specifies CASSQDGGPTRDNEQFF.

V gene TRBV11-2 combines with J gene TRBJ1-5; 10 bases map to TRBD1. The CDR3 has 15 amino acids. Germline values: CDR1 SGHAT, CDR2 FQNNGV. With 2 bases clipped from V and 6 bases from J, the junction kept 4 bases outside the gene matches. The CDR3 DNA sequence: TGTGCCAGCAGCTTAAGTTGGGACAGGGGTCAGCCCCAGCATTTT. Its protein product is CASSLSWDRGQPQHF.

The chain combines TRBV6-7 with TRBJ2-7; 11 nucleotides align to TRBD2. Being an ORF, TRBV6-7 has a function that is uncertain. The V gene end was trimmed by 0 bases and the J gene end by 4 bases; junction bases not matched to a gene: 5. This CDR3 contains 16 residues. The CDR3 sequence: CASSYSSTSGGYEQYF. The CDR3 DNA follows: TGTGCCAGCAGTTACTCCTCCACTAGCGGGGGTTACGAGCAGTACTTC.

The J gene is TRBJ1-2, the V gene TRBV24-1; D perhaps matches TRBD1 (6 bases). This CDR3 region has 14 residues. Germline loops: CDR1 KGHDR, CDR2 SFDVKD. The V end was cut by 6 bases, the J end by 4 bases, with 14 bases between. The CDR3 sequence: CATSSGGFVYGYTF. The DNA of the CDR3 is TGTGCCACCAGTTCTGGGGGCTTTGTCTATGGCTACACCTTC.

In its sample, this clone was seen a few times. J is TRBJ2-3 and V is TRBV7-8, with D unresolved. The CDR3 loop spans 14 amino acids. Germline V lookup: CDR1 SGHVS, CDR2 FQNEAQ. With 3 bases removed from V and 0 bases from J, the gap between germline ends came to 7 bases. The CDR3 nucleotides are TGTGCCAGCAGCTTGCTTACTAGCACAGATACGCAGTATTTT. It encodes CASSLLTSTDTQYF.

The chain uses TRBV7-9 and TRBJ1-2; maybe TRBD1 (6 bases). CDR3 length: 13 residues. In germline, CDR1 is SEHNR, CDR2 FQNEAQ (reference sequence). V was cut by 5 bases and J by 5 bases, with 12 bases left in between. CDR3 sequence (DNA): TGTGCCAGCAGCCCTGACAGGAATTATGGCTACACCTTC. Translating it yields CASSPDRNYGYTF.

The chain has TRBV28 and TRBJ1-6; the match to TRBD1 covers 8 bases. V lost 6 bases and J lost 7; bases outside the gene matches: 11. This CDR3 region has 16 residues. Germline-derived CDR1 and CDR2 are MDHEN and SYDVKM. CDR3 sequence: CASRGRTGIGNSPLHF. CDR3 DNA sequence: TGTGCCAGCAGGGGAAGGACAGGGATCGGAAATTCACCCCTCCACTTT. Full variable domain (remainder filled in from reference TRBV28 and TRBJ1-6): DVKVTQSSRYLVKRTGEKVFLECVQDMDHENMFWYRQDPGLGLRLIYFSYDVKMKEKGDIPEGYSVSREKKERFSLILESASTNQTSMYLCASRGRTGIGNSPLHFGNGTRLTVT.

The V gene is TRBV5-8, the J gene TRBJ1-3, with 8 bases aligning to TRBD1. Trimming removed 0 bases from V and 0 bases from J; junction bases left unmatched: 8. Germline V CDR1 and CDR2: SGHTS, YDEGEE. The CDR3 has 18 amino acids. The CDR3 loop is CASSLAAGTGFSGNTIYF. The CDR3 DNA follows: TGTGCCAGCAGCTTGGCCGCCGGGACAGGCTTCTCTGGAAACACCATATATTTT.

This clone was counted only a few times. This sample includes further DNA sequences coding for the same CDR3. The genes are TRBV5-1 and TRBJ1-1; 7 bases match TRBD1. After removal of 5 bases from V and 0 bases from J, the junction contained 4 bases not matched to a gene. CDR1 SGHRS and CDR2 YFSETQ come from the germline V gene. This CDR3 comprises 14 residues. The DNA of the CDR3 is TGCGCCAGCAGGAGGGACAGCATGAACACTGAAGCTTTCTTT. Translated: CASRRDSMNTEAFF.

In this sample, this clone turned up a few times. The chain uses TRBV4-1 and TRBJ2-3, with 11 bases aligning to TRBD2. The CDR3 loop spans 16 amino acids. V trimming: 3 bases; J trimming: 0 bases; junction bases outside the gene matches: 2. The germline CDR1 and CDR2 sequences are MGHRA and YSYEKL. CDR3 region: CASSQTSGVSTDTQYF. Written as DNA, the CDR3 is TGCGCCAGCAGCCAGACTAGCGGGGTTAGCACAGATACGCAGTATTTT.

This clone was seen a few times. Additional DNA sequences in this sample encode the identical CDR3. The J gene is TRBJ1-1, the V gene TRBV25-1; D is unresolved. The V gene's germline CDR1 is MGHDK and CDR2 SYGVNS. This CDR3 spans 12 amino acids. V dropped 3 bases and J dropped 1 base, with 3 bases sitting between them. The CDR3 DNA reads TGTGCCAGCAGTGACAGGAACACTGAAGCTTTCTTT. Protein: CASSDRNTEAFF.

The chain couples TRBV6-5 to TRBJ1-2; possibly TRBD1 for D (6 bases). Between the trimmed V and J ends, which lost 8 bases and 0 bases, there was a span of 16 bases. Germline V CDR1 and CDR2: MNHEY, SVGAGI. This CDR3 is built from 15 residues. The CDR3 spells CASYSGGAANYGYTF. The DNA for the CDR3 is TGTGCCAGCTATTCGGGGGGGGCTGCTAACTATGGCTACACCTTC.

The chain uses TRBV2 and TRBJ1-2; D gene ambiguous. CDR1 is SNHLY, CDR2 FYNNEI, per germline. V was shortened by 5 bases and J by 2 bases, with 12 bases between the two germline ends. The CDR3 covers 14 residues. The DNA of the CDR3 is TGTGCCAGCAGTCCAGGCGGCGGGAACTATGGCTACACCTTC. This gives the protein CASSPGGGNYGYTF.

V usage is TRBV13 and J usage is TRBJ2-5, with TRBD2 identical over 10 bases. V lost 5 bases, J lost 5 bases, and 5 bases stayed unmatched. The CDR3 is made up of 14 amino acids. Germline CDR1 PRHDT, CDR2 FYEKMQ (reference sequence). In nucleotides, the CDR3 is TGTGCCAGCAGCGCTGGGACTAGCGAGGAGACCCAGTACTTC. It is translated as CASSAGTSEETQYF.

The chain combines TRBV28 with TRBJ1-1; 7 bases map to TRBD1. This CDR3 region has 12 residues. V shed 6 bases, J shed 12 bases, and the junction held 10 bases outside the gene matches. Germline V gene sequence: CDR1 MDHEN, CDR2 SYDVKM. CDR3 sequence: CASRTSQGSPFF. CDR3 nucleotides: TGTGCCAGCAGAACATCACAGGGGTCCCCTTTCTTT. The full variable domain, completed using reference TRBV28 and TRBJ1-1, is DVKVTQSSRYLVKRTGEKVFLECVQDMDHENMFWYRQDPGLGLRLIYFSYDVKMKEKGDIPEGYSVSREKKERFSLILESASTNQTSMYLCASRTSQGSPFFGQGTRLTVV.

The rearrangement uses TRBV5-1 and TRBJ2-3, with 10 bases fitting TRBD2. CDR3 length: 17 amino acids. CDR1 is SGHRS and CDR2 is YFSETQ in the germline V gene. The junction had 9 bases not matched to a gene; V was cut back by 3 bases and J by 2 bases. This CDR3 is CASSSLGLADHTDTQYF. DNA of the CDR3: TGCGCCAGCAGCTCCCTCGGACTAGCGGACCACACAGATACGCAGTATTTT.

This chain links TRBV19 with TRBJ1-2; D possibly corresponds to TRBD1 (6 bases). The CDR3 is 11 residues long. Germline V gene lookup returns CDR1 LNHDA and CDR2 SQIVND (reference sequence). Trimming stripped 3 bases from V and 8 bases from J, with 7 bases between. CDR3 protein: CASSIGQGYTF. Written as DNA, the CDR3 is TGTGCCAGTAGTATCGGACAGGGCTACACCTTC.

V gene TRBV5-1 combines with J gene TRBJ2-3; the match to TRBD1 covers 10 bases. In germline, CDR1 is SGHRS, CDR2 YFSETQ. This CDR3 has 17 amino acids. Trimming removed 4 bases from V and 5 bases from J; junction bases left unmatched: 13. In nucleotides, the CDR3 is TGCGCCAGCAGCACGGTTTGGGGACAGGGGTCTGGAGATACGCAGTATTTT. Translation gives CASSTVWGQGSGDTQYF. The full variable domain, rest sourced from reference TRBV5-1 and TRBJ2-3, is KAGVTQTPRYLIKTRGQQVTLSCSPISGHRSVSWYQQTPGQGLQFLFEYFSETQRNKGNFPGRFSGRQFSNSRSEMNVSTLELGDSALYLCASSTVWGQGSGDTQYFGPGTRLTVL.

The CDR3 DNA sequence: TGTGCCAGCAGCCAAGATCCAAGGGGCGGGGGGGCAAGCAATGAGCAGTTCTTC. Residues: CASSQDPRGGGASNEQFF. This chain connects TRBV4-2 to TRBJ2-1; TRBD2 aligns across 9 bases. The germline V gene encodes CDR1 LGHNA and CDR2 YNFKEQ. The CDR3 length is 18 residues. Germline trimming cut 0 bases from V and 6 bases from J; bases unmatched to any gene: 12.

The chain uses TRBV5-8 and TRBJ2-1; 8 nucleotides agree with TRBD1. CDR1 and CDR2 (germline): SGHTS, YDEGEE. The CDR3 length is 15 residues. With V trimmed by 4 bases and J by 1 base, 4 bases remained unmatched. CDR3 in amino acids: CASSPTGASYNEQFF. The CDR3 region has the DNA TGTGCCAGCAGCCCGACAGGGGCTTCCTACAATGAGCAGTTCTTC.

This chain uses TRBV27 with TRBJ1-6; D gene ambiguous. Trimming stripped 5 bases from V and 7 bases from J, with 9 bases between. The CDR3 consists of 13 residues. Germline V lookup: CDR1 MNHEY, CDR2 SMNVEV (reference sequence). In DNA, the CDR3 is TGTGCCAGCAGTCCCAAGCGGAATTCACCCCTCCACTTT. It translates to CASSPKRNSPLHF.

This CDR3 reads CASSQKQGGGSPLHF. As DNA, the CDR3 is TGTGCCAGCAGCCAGAAACAGGGGGGAGGTTCACCCCTCCACTTT. The chain links TRBV7-2 to TRBJ1-6; 8 nucleotides match TRBD1. From germline, CDR1 is SGHTA and CDR2 FQGNSA. This CDR3 is built from 15 residues. V was pared by 5 bases and J by 9 bases, with 9 bases of the junction left unmatched.

Points on this clone: Germline is not matched at one junction end, which may reflect a read error. The chain employs TRBV25-1 and TRBJ2-1; the D gene is possibly TRBD1 (5 bases). The CDR3 covers 12 residues. CDR1 and CDR2 (germline): MGHDK, SYGVNS. CDR3 protein: CASSEYQQASVF. DNA for the CDR3: TGTGCCAGCAGTGAATATCAACAGGCGTCAGTCTTC.

The chain recombines TRBV2 with TRBJ2-1, with 7 bases identical to TRBD2. This CDR3 region has 13 residues. CDR1 SNHLY and CDR2 FYNNEI come from the germline V gene. Trimming cost V 8 bases and J 9 bases; bases outside gene matches: 10. The CDR3 sequence: CASGGGRLLEQFF. CDR3 bases: TGTGCCAGCGGGGGAGGGAGACTCCTTGAGCAGTTCTTC.